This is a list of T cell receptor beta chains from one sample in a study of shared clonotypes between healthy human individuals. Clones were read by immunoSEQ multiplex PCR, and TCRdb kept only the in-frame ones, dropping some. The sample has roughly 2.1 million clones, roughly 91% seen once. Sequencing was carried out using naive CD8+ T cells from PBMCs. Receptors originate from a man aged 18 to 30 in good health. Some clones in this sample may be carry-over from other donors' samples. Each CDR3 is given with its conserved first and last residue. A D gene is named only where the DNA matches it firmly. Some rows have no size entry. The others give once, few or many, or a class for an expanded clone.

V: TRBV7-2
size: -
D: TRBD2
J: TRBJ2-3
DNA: TGTGCCAGCAGCTTCCGACTAGCGGGCCGCACAGATACGCAGTATTTT
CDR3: CASSFRLAGRTDTQYF

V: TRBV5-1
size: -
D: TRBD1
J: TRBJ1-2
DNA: TGCGCCAGCAGCTCCGGACAGGACTATGGCTACACCTTC
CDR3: CASSSGQDYGYTF

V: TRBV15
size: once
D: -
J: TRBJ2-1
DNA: TGTGCCACCAGCAGAGCGGGGGGCAACTACAATGAGCAGTTCTTC
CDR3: CATSRAGGNYNEQFF

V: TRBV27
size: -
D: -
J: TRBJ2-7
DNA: TGTGCCAGCAGTTACTTAACGGGGGTATCGAGCTACGAGCAGTACTTC
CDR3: CASSYLTGVSSYEQYF

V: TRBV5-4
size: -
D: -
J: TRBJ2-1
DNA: TGTGCCAGCAGCTTGCTCCTTAATGAGCAGTTCTTC
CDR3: CASSLLLNEQFF

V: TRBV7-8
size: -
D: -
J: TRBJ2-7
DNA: TGTGCCAGCAGCTTAGATCTTGGGGACGGATATTACGAGCAGTACTTC
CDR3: CASSLDLGDGYYEQYF

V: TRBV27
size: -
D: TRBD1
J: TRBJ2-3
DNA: TGTGCCAGCAGTCTAGGAGGGACAGGGAACACGCAGTATTTT
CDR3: CASSLGGTGNTQYF

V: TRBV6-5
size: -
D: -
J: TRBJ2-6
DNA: TGTGCCAGCACTAATAGGGATGCTGGGGCCAACGTCCTGACTTTC
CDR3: CASTNRDAGANVLTF

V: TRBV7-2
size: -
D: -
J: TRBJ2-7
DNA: TGTGCCAGCAGCCCATCCCTCTCCTACGAGCAGTACTTC
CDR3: CASSPSLSYEQYF

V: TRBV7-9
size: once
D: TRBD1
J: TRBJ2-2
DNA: TGTGCCAGCAGCCCGGGACAGGGGACGAACACCGGGGAGCTGTTTTTT
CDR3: CASSPGQGTNTGELFF

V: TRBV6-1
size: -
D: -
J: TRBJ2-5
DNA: TGTGCCAGCAGTGAAGGAATGGGAGAGGGTTTTTGGAAGACCCAGTACTTC
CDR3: CASSEGMGEGFWKTQYF

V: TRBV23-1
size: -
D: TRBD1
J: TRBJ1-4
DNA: TGCGCCAGGACTCCAACAGGGGACGAAAAACTGTTTTTT
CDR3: CARTPTGDEKLFF

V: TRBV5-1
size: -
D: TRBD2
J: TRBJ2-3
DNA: TGCGCCAGCAGCCCTATTAGCGGGAGCACTTCAGATACGCAGTATTTT
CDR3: CASSPISGSTSDTQYF

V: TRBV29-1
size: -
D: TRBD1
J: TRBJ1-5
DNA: TGCAGCGTACCAACACGGGGGACAGGCGGTCAGCCCCAGCATTTT
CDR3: CSVPTRGTGGQPQHF

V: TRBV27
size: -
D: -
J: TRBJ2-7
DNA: TGTGCCAGCAGCAACGGGGGCCTACTGATCTACGAGCAGTACTTC
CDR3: CASSNGGLLIYEQYF

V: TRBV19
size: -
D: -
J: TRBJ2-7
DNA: TGTGCCAGTAGTCTGTCACAGACGTCTGCCTACGAGCAGTACTTC
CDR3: CASSLSQTSAYEQYF

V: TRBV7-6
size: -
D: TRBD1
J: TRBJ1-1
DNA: TGTGCCAGCAGCTTAGGAGGGACAGCCGAAGCTTTCTTT
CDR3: CASSLGGTAEAFF

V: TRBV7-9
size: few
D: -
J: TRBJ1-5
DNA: TGTGCCAGCAGCTTAGCGACTGGAGGTATCAATCAGCCCCAGCATTTT
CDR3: CASSLATGGINQPQHF

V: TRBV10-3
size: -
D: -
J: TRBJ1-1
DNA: TGTGCCATCAGTGAGAACAGGGCGGACACTGAAGCTTTCTTT
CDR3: CAISENRADTEAFF

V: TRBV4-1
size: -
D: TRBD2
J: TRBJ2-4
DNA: TGCGCCAGCAGCCAAGTGCTAGCGGGAGGGGCCAAAAACATTCAGTACTTC
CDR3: CASSQVLAGGAKNIQYF

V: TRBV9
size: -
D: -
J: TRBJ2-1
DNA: TGTGCCAGCAGCGTAGGTGGGGGTGAGCAGTTCTTC
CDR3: CASSVGGGEQFF

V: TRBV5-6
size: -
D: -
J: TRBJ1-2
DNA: TGTGCCAGCAGCTACGGCGACTATGGCTACACCTTC
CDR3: CASSYGDYGYTF

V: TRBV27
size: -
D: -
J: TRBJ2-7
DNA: TGTGCCAGCAGTCCCCGACCGGGCGAGCAGTACTTC
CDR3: CASSPRPGEQYF